The T cell receptor beta chain under discussion was sequenced for a study of blood T cells in healthy people across ages. Findings and caveats of the study: Researchers said unsorted PBMCs prevented a conclusive naive versus antigen-experienced comparison. Those diversity estimates obtained from one million T cells were thought to be underestimates. There were more naive CD4+ cells and higher diversity in long-lived donors than in aged donors. Possibly confounding the expanded clonotype changes was the fact that donor CMV status was unknown.

Using a J-beta primer mix together with a sample-barcoded 5' primer, a second PCR was run for roughly 6 to 11 cycles. TCRdb reanalysed the 5' RACE reads using MiXCR and keeps one entry per CDR3 protein. This sample carries 2 million or so distinct CDR3 sequences, around half of them seen once, and the ten largest clones take roughly 2%. The V gene's germline CDR1 is SQVTM and CDR2 ANQGSEA. The trim removed 7 bases at V and 2 bases at J, leaving 6 bases unmatched. This CDR3 region has 14 residues. With respect to this clonotype: Its antigen is undetermined.

The V call is TRBV29-1, the J call TRBJ2-1; 9 positions agree with TRBD1. This sequence originates from a woman aged 40 to 50 in good health. The sample was blood. The CDR3 region is CSDTDRGAYNEQFF. CDR3 DNA sequence: TGCAGCGATACGGACAGGGGCGCCTACAATGAGCAGTTCTTC.